These T cell receptor beta chains were read from a single sample in a study of CD8+ T cells in alopecia areata. The repertoire was sequenced with immunoSEQ multiplex PCR; TCRdb's copy has only in-frame clones and lacks some. The table lists roughly 170,000 clones, roughly 50% of them singletons, with roughly 12% in the top ten. The sequencing used CD8+ T cells sorted from blood, collected at week 24, from a patient treated with tofacitinib. These receptors originate from a human donor with alopecia areata. Both conserved end residues are part of each CDR3. The D gene is left open where the match is weak. Size tells how often a clone was seen (once, few, many) or the class of an expanded clone, and some rows leave it out.

v_gene: TRBV6-5; j_gene: TRBJ1-1; d_gene: NA; abundance: few; CDR3nt: TGTGCCAGCAGTTCCGACAGGATGAACACTGAAGCTTTCTTT; CDR3aa: CASSSDRMNTEAFF
v_gene: TRBV5-6; j_gene: TRBJ2-1; d_gene: NA; abundance: few; CDR3nt: TGTGCCAGCAGCTTGTGGGGGGATGAGCAGTTCTTC; CDR3aa: CASSLWGDEQFF
v_gene: TRBV27; j_gene: TRBJ2-5; d_gene: TRBD2; abundance: NA; CDR3nt: TGTGCCAGCAATACCGGGACTAGCGGACCTAAAGAGACCCAGTACTTC; CDR3aa: CASNTGTSGPKETQYF
v_gene: TRBV27; j_gene: TRBJ1-2; d_gene: TRBD1; abundance: NA; CDR3nt: TGTGCCAGCAGTGCCGGGACAGGGGGCGTCTATGGCTACACCTTC; CDR3aa: CASSAGTGGVYGYTF
v_gene: TRBV27; j_gene: TRBJ2-3; d_gene: NA; abundance: once; CDR3nt: TGTGCCAGCAGGTGGAGAGATACGCAGTATTTT; CDR3aa: CASRWRDTQYF
v_gene: TRBV7-9; j_gene: TRBJ2-3; d_gene: NA; abundance: NA; CDR3nt: TGTGCCAGCAGCTTAGAGGGGGAGGCTACGCAGTATTTT; CDR3aa: CASSLEGEATQYF
v_gene: TRBV30; j_gene: TRBJ1-1; d_gene: NA; abundance: NA; CDR3nt: TGTGCCTGGAGTGGGGCTGAGCGGTACACTGAAGCTTTCTTT; CDR3aa: CAWSGAERYTEAFF
v_gene: TRBV19; j_gene: TRBJ2-7; d_gene: NA; abundance: NA; CDR3nt: TGTGCCAGTAGTATCCGTCCCCAATACGAGCAGTACTTC; CDR3aa: CASSIRPQYEQYF
v_gene: TRBV7-9; j_gene: TRBJ1-4; d_gene: NA; abundance: NA; CDR3nt: TGTGCCAGCAGCCAAGAGCCGAACTTAGGGGAAAAACTGTTTTTT; CDR3aa: CASSQEPNLGEKLFF
v_gene: TRBV7-8; j_gene: TRBJ1-1; d_gene: NA; abundance: few; CDR3nt: TGTGCCAGCAGCCTGGGACACGAAGCTTTCTTT; CDR3aa: CASSLGHEAFF
v_gene: TRBV6-4; j_gene: TRBJ1-4; d_gene: NA; abundance: few; CDR3nt: TGTGCCAGCAGTGTCTCAACTAATGAAAAACTGTTTTTT; CDR3aa: CASSVSTNEKLFF
v_gene: TRBV19; j_gene: TRBJ1-5; d_gene: TRBD1; abundance: few; CDR3nt: TGTGCCAGTAATAGGGACGGGACAGAGTATCAGCCCCAGCATTTT; CDR3aa: CASNRDGTEYQPQHF
v_gene: TRBV29-1; j_gene: TRBJ2-7; d_gene: NA; abundance: NA; CDR3nt: TGCAGCGTTGTGGGGCCCGGGGGCGAGCAGTACTTC; CDR3aa: CSVVGPGGEQYF
v_gene: TRBV30; j_gene: TRBJ1-5; d_gene: NA; abundance: NA; CDR3nt: TGTGCCTGGAGTGTACAAGATCTGCAAAATCAGCCCCAGCATTTT; CDR3aa: CAWSVQDLQNQPQHF
v_gene: TRBV27; j_gene: TRBJ1-6; d_gene: TRBD1; abundance: NA; CDR3nt: TGTGCCAGCAGTTACTGGACAGGGTCGTCTTCACCCCTCCACTTT; CDR3aa: CASSYWTGSSSPLHF
v_gene: TRBV15; j_gene: TRBJ2-3; d_gene: TRBD2; abundance: NA; CDR3nt: TGTGCCACCAGCAGAGCGGGGGGGGTCACAGATACGCAGTATTTT; CDR3aa: CATSRAGGVTDTQYF
v_gene: TRBV4-1; j_gene: TRBJ2-7; d_gene: NA; abundance: NA; CDR3nt: TGCGCCAGCAGCCAAGAGATCGACTACGAGCAGTACTTC; CDR3aa: CASSQEIDYEQYF
v_gene: TRBV7-9; j_gene: TRBJ2-7; d_gene: NA; abundance: NA; CDR3nt: TGTGCCAGCAGCCCAGATCTTAAACCTTACGAGCAGTACTTC; CDR3aa: CASSPDLKPYEQYF
v_gene: TRBV19; j_gene: TRBJ2-7; d_gene: NA; abundance: NA; CDR3nt: TGTGCCAGCGCTGGGTCCCCCTACGAGCAGTACTTC; CDR3aa: CASAGSPYEQYF
v_gene: TRBV29-1; j_gene: TRBJ1-2; d_gene: NA; abundance: NA; CDR3nt: TGCAGCGTTGAAGATCGGGGAGCAGGGACGGGCTACACCTTC; CDR3aa: CSVEDRGAGTGYTF
v_gene: TRBV7-9; j_gene: TRBJ2-5; d_gene: NA; abundance: NA; CDR3nt: TGTGCCAGCAGCTTAGTGCAGTTAGGAGGATGGGAGACCCAGTACTTC; CDR3aa: CASSLVQLGGWETQYF
v_gene: TRBV19; j_gene: TRBJ1-1; d_gene: NA; abundance: NA; CDR3nt: TGTGCCAGTAGTATATATAAGGGAGAAGCTTTCTTT; CDR3aa: CASSIYKGEAFF
v_gene: TRBV4-2; j_gene: TRBJ1-5; d_gene: NA; abundance: NA; CDR3nt: TGTGCCAGCAGCCTGGATCAAAAGGGTCAGCCCCAGCATTTT; CDR3aa: CASSLDQKGQPQHF
v_gene: TRBV6-5; j_gene: TRBJ2-1; d_gene: TRBD1; abundance: once; CDR3nt: TGTGCCAGCAGTTCAGACAGGGGAGTCTACAATGAGCAGTTCTTC; CDR3aa: CASSSDRGVYNEQFF
v_gene: TRBV6-5; j_gene: TRBJ2-7; d_gene: NA; abundance: NA; CDR3nt: TGTGCCAGCAGTGGGACACAGGGCCCTTCCTACGAGCAGTACTTC; CDR3aa: CASSGTQGPSYEQYF
v_gene: TRBV19; j_gene: TRBJ1-2; d_gene: NA; abundance: few; CDR3nt: TGTGCCAGCCGGGGAGGGTCAGCCACAAGGAAATATGGCTACACCTTC; CDR3aa: CASRGGSATRKYGYTF
v_gene: TRBV29-1; j_gene: TRBJ1-1; d_gene: NA; abundance: NA; CDR3nt: TGCAGCGTTGACGAGCCGGCAATGAACACTGAAGCTTTCTTT; CDR3aa: CSVDEPAMNTEAFF
v_gene: TRBV27; j_gene: TRBJ1-6; d_gene: NA; abundance: NA; CDR3nt: TGTGCCAGCACCACTGGTGGGTCGTATTCACCCCTCCACTTT; CDR3aa: CASTTGGSYSPLHF
v_gene: TRBV18; j_gene: TRBJ2-7; d_gene: TRBD1; abundance: few; CDR3nt: TGTGCCAGCTCACCACCTGACAGGGGGGTCTCCGAGCAGTACTTC; CDR3aa: CASSPPDRGVSEQYF
v_gene: TRBV7-8; j_gene: TRBJ1-2; d_gene: NA; abundance: NA; CDR3nt: TGTGCCAGCAGCCCGACAGACTATGGCTACACCTTC; CDR3aa: CASSPTDYGYTF
v_gene: TRBV30; j_gene: TRBJ1-2; d_gene: NA; abundance: once; CDR3nt: TGTGCCTGGAGTGTTGGGTTCCCTTTGGGTTATGGCTACACCTTC; CDR3aa: CAWSVGFPLGYGYTF
v_gene: TRBV6-1; j_gene: TRBJ2-7; d_gene: NA; abundance: NA; CDR3nt: TGTGCCAGCAGTGTCGACGGGGCCTACGAGCAGTACTTC; CDR3aa: CASSVDGAYEQYF
v_gene: TRBV29-1; j_gene: TRBJ2-2; d_gene: NA; abundance: NA; CDR3nt: TGCAGCGTTCCAAGGGAAGCGAACACCGGGGAGCTGTTTTTT; CDR3aa: CSVPREANTGELFF
v_gene: TRBV13; j_gene: TRBJ2-7; d_gene: NA; abundance: NA; CDR3nt: TGTGCCAGCAGCTTAGGGACAGCTTCCTACGAGCAGTACTTC; CDR3aa: CASSLGTASYEQYF
v_gene: TRBV9; j_gene: TRBJ1-1; d_gene: NA; abundance: NA; CDR3nt: TGTGCCAGCAGCGCGCTACAGGGTTCGGTCACTGAAGCTTTCTTT; CDR3aa: CASSALQGSVTEAFF
v_gene: TRBV2; j_gene: TRBJ1-1; d_gene: NA; abundance: NA; CDR3nt: TGTGCCAGCAGTGATTATCGTGAAGCTTTCTTT; CDR3aa: CASSDYREAFF
v_gene: TRBV6-6; j_gene: TRBJ1-3; d_gene: NA; abundance: NA; CDR3nt: TGTGCCAGCAGTCTCCTACAGGGCCAGGACACCATATATTTT; CDR3aa: CASSLLQGQDTIYF